This is a list of T cell receptor beta chains from one sample in a study of early T cells in non-severe SARS-CoV-2 infection. Using its own MiXCR run on the 5' RACE reads, TCRdb lists one record per CDR3 protein. Found here are some 27,000 distinct CDR3 sequences, about 4.5% of them singletons; the top ten hold around a tenth. Source material: whole blood. The receptor set was obtained from an adult who was a healthcare worker with PCR-confirmed SARS-CoV-2 infection or an uninfected control (not recorded which). The CDR3 runs from the conserved cysteine through the conserved F or W. D genes are given only for firm matches. Size tells how often a clone was seen (once, few, many) or the class of an expanded clone, and some rows leave it out.

TRBV2,NA,TRBJ1-1,medium-sized,TGTGCCAGCAGTGATTTTCGGGGGAGGATGACGGAAGCTTTCTTT,CASSDFRGRMTEAFF
TRBV28,TRBD1,TRBJ2-7,NA,TGTGCCAGCAGTTTAGGGGGACAGAGCTCCTACGAGCAGTACTTC,CASSLGGQSSYEQYF
TRBV20-1,NA,TRBJ1-2,many,TGCAGTGCTCCACCTCCCGGCCGATACAGCTACACCTTC,CSAPPPGRYSYTF
TRBV28,NA,TRBJ2-7,medium-sized,TGTGCCAGCAGTTCACCTGCGAGCAGTAGCTCCTACGAGCAGTACTTC,CASSSPASSSSYEQYF
TRBV5-1,TRBD1,TRBJ2-1,many,TGCGCCAGCAGCCTGTCGGGGACAGGGTACAATGAGCAGTTCTTC,CASSLSGTGYNEQFF
TRBV10-1,NA,TRBJ2-7,many,TGCGCCAGCAGTGAGGTTGGGGACCACGAGCAGTACTTC,CASSEVGDHEQYF
TRBV6-2/TRBV6-3,TRBD1,TRBJ1-2,many,TGTGCCAGCAGGCCGGGACAGGTTTCCTACACCTTC,CASRPGQVSYTF
TRBV7-8,TRBD1,TRBJ2-3,many,TGTGCCAGCAGCGCAGGGGGAGATACGCAGTATTTT,CASSAGGDTQYF
TRBV29-1,NA,TRBJ2-3,many,TGCAGCGTTGCGTTTGGTCAGTCTAGCACAGATACGCAGTATTTT,CSVAFGQSSTDTQYF
TRBV7-9,NA,TRBJ2-7,many,TGTGCCAGCAGCCCGAGAGCAAGTGACTACGAGCAGTACTTC,CASSPRASDYEQYF
TRBV12-3/TRBV12-4,NA,TRBJ1-1,many,TGTGCCAGCGCCCCGCGCGGGGGGACTGAAGCTTTCTTT,CASAPRGGTEAFF
TRBV4-2,NA,TRBJ1-5,many,TGTGCCAGCAGCCCCGTGGGAGGGTATAGCAATCAGCCCCAGCATTTT,CASSPVGGYSNQPQHF
TRBV13,NA,TRBJ2-2,few,TGTGCCAGCAGCTCAATGCGGACCGGGGAGCTGTTTTTT,CASSSMRTGELFF
TRBV20-1,NA,TRBJ1-1,few,TGCAGTGCTCAAAGACATCTGAACACTGAAGCTTTCTTT,CSAQRHLNTEAFF